The rows below give T cell receptor beta chains drawn from one sample of a study of T cell repertoires in aging, cancer and after chemotherapy. One entry per CDR3 protein results from TCRdb running MiXCR on the multiplex PCR reads. Of 10,000 to 15,000 distinct CDR3 sequences in the sample, under 35% are singletons; the top ten hold roughly a tenth. The specimen was blood. The source is a human donor with a blood cancer. CDR3s include the opening cysteine and the closing phenylalanine or tryptophan. A D gene is named only where the DNA matches it firmly. A clone size is listed for some rows: how often the clone was seen (once, few, many), or a class if it is expanded.

J: TRBJ2-1; size: NA; D: NA; V: TRBV4-3; CDR3: CASSQERVSPYNEQFF; DNA: TGCGCCAGCAGCCAAGAACGCGTCTCTCCCTACAATGAGCAGTTCTTC
J: TRBJ1-1; size: NA; D: TRBD1; V: TRBV27; CDR3: CASSFGTGLGKAFF; DNA: TGTGCCAGCAGTTTCGGGACAGGACTTGGTAAAGCTTTCTTT
J: TRBJ1-1; size: few; D: TRBD1; V: TRBV18; CDR3: CASSRTGKVGAFF; DNA: TGTGCCAGCTCACGGACAGGGAAAGTTGGGGCTTTCTTT
J: TRBJ1-1; size: many; D: NA; V: TRBV5-6; CDR3: CASSLEWSDAFF; DNA: TGTGCCAGCAGCTTGGAGTGGAGCGATGCTTTCTTT
J: TRBJ2-5; size: NA; D: NA; V: TRBV10-3; CDR3: CASSVPGRGETQYF; DNA: TGCGCCAGCAGTGTACCAGGGCGGGGAGAGACCCAGTACTTC
J: TRBJ2-5; size: NA; D: TRBD2; V: TRBV15; CDR3: CATSRGTSGQETQYF; DNA: TGTGCCACCAGCAGAGGGACTAGCGGACAAGAGACCCAGTACTTC
J: TRBJ2-1; size: few; D: NA; V: TRBV24-1; CDR3: CATSDPPLGGMYNEQFF; DNA: TGTGCCACCAGTGATCCCCCTCTGGGCGGGATGTACAATGAGCAGTTCTTC
J: TRBJ2-1; size: medium-sized; D: NA; V: TRBV15; CDR3: CATIRDLTYNEQFF; DNA: TGTGCCACCATAAGGGACCTAACCTACAATGAGCAGTTCTTC
J: TRBJ1-5; size: NA; D: NA; V: TRBV10-3; CDR3: CAIRGGAANQPQHF; DNA: TGTGCCATCAGGGGGGGGGCCGCCAATCAGCCCCAGCATTTT
J: TRBJ1-2; size: NA; D: NA; V: TRBV10-3; CDR3: CAIREQNYGYTF; DNA: TGTGCCATCAGGGAACAAAACTATGGCTACACCTTC
J: TRBJ2-1; size: NA; D: TRBD2; V: TRBV11-2; CDR3: CASSLWTSSYNEQFF; DNA: TGTGCCAGCAGCTTGTGGACTAGCTCCTACAATGAGCAGTTCTTC
J: TRBJ2-5; size: medium-sized; D: NA; V: TRBV5-6; CDR3: CASSLGAGGETQYF; DNA: TGTGCCAGCAGCTTGGGGGCAGGCGGGGAGACCCAGTACTTC
J: TRBJ2-1; size: medium-sized; D: NA; V: TRBV13; CDR3: CASRLMGNEQFF; DNA: TGTGCCAGCAGGCTCATGGGCAATGAGCAGTTCTTC
J: TRBJ1-1; size: few; D: TRBD1; V: TRBV6-6; CDR3: CASLDRLNTEAFF; DNA: TGTGCCAGCCTGGACAGGCTGAACACTGAAGCTTTCTTT
J: TRBJ1-2; size: medium-sized; D: NA; V: TRBV19; CDR3: CAEGYGYTF; DNA: TGTGCCGAGGGGTACGGCTACACCTTC
J: TRBJ2-3; size: medium-sized; D: NA; V: TRBV6-1; CDR3: CASGRRVTDTQYF; DNA: TGTGCCAGCGGGAGGAGGGTCACAGATACGCAGTATTTT
J: TRBJ1-5; size: medium-sized; D: NA; V: TRBV5-5; CDR3: CASSCRDPKHF; DNA: TGTGCCAGCAGCTGTCGGGATCCCAAGCATTTT
J: TRBJ2-5; size: NA; D: NA; V: TRBV4-1; CDR3: CASSQVPKETQYF; DNA: TGCGCCAGCAGCCAAGTCCCAAAAGAGACCCAGTACTTC